This entry lists 24 T cell receptor beta chains sequenced from one sample in a study of cytomegalovirus exposure and HLA in healthy donors. The PCR made use of 60 Vbeta and 13 Jbeta primers. Clones were read by immunoSEQ multiplex PCR, and TCRdb kept only the in-frame ones, dropping some. The repertoire has about 140,000 clones, around 90% of them found once; the top ten carry around 0.54%. Sequencing was carried out using PBMCs. Every receptor here comes from a middle-aged woman in good health and CMV-seronegative.

The chain couples TRBV28 to TRBJ2-7, with 9 bases fitting TRBD2. The CDR3 runs 15 residues. Losses at the gene ends were 6 bases for V and 4 bases for J; bases not matched to a gene: 10. Germline values: CDR1 MDHEN, CDR2 SYDVKM. CDR3 sequence reads: CASSSPSGRFYEQYF. The CDR3 nucleotides are TGTGCCAGCAGCTCCCCCAGCGGGAGGTTTTACGAGCAGTACTTC. Together with reference TRBV28 and TRBJ2-7, the CDR3 gives the full variable domain: DVKVTQSSRYLVKRTGEKVFLECVQDMDHENMFWYRQDPGLGLRLIYFSYDVKMKEKGDIPEGYSVSREKKERFSLILESASTNQTSMYLCASSSPSGRFYEQYFGPGTRLTVT.

The chain recombines TRBV9 with TRBJ1-1; 7 bases are shared with TRBD1. The germline V gene encodes CDR1 SGDLS and CDR2 YYNGEE. After removal of 3 bases from V and 2 bases from J, the junction contained 10 bases not matched to a gene. The CDR3 spans 16 residues. For the CDR3, the DNA is TGTGCCAGCAGCGCGCAGACAGGGCGGGTAAACACTGAAGCTTTCTTT. Translated, it gives CASSAQTGRVNTEAFF.

V is TRBV6-6 and J is TRBJ2-5; the match to TRBD1 covers 7 bases. The end of the DNA is better explained by TRBJ2-7, so the J call may be wrong. CDR1 and CDR2 from the germline V gene are MNHNY and SVGAGI (reference sequence). The CDR3 is 13 amino acids. This CDR3 is CASSNRGPYEQYF. CDR3 nucleotides: TGTGCCAGCTCCAACAGGGGACCCTACGAGCAGTACTTC.

The chain has TRBV30 and TRBJ2-3; 11 bases match TRBD2. The CDR3 is made up of 14 amino acids. J gave up 3 bases and V 3 bases, and 2 bases lay outside the gene matches. CDR1 GTSNPN and CDR2 SVGIG come from the germline V gene (reference sequence). CDR3 protein: CAWRASGRTDTQYF. DNA for the CDR3: TGTGCCTGGAGGGCTAGCGGGAGGACAGATACGCAGTATTTT.

This clone was picked up a small number of times. The rearrangement uses TRBV28 and TRBJ2-7, with D uncertain. The CDR3 runs to 15 residues. The V end was cut by 5 bases, the J end by 1 base, with 15 bases between. CDR1 is MDHEN, CDR2 SYDVKM, per germline. The CDR3 loop reads CASSPPDKDSYEQYF. CDR3 DNA: TGTGCCAGCAGTCCGCCAGACAAGGATTCCTACGAGCAGTACTTC.

The genes are TRBV11-2 and TRBJ2-1; 7 bases match TRBD2. With V trimmed by 3 bases and J by 7 bases, 12 bases remained unmatched. The CDR3 loop spans 16 amino acids. Germline V CDR1 and CDR2: SGHAT, FQNNGV. This chain's CDR3 is CASSLVGGSLENEQFF. The CDR3 DNA reads TGTGCCAGCAGCTTGGTCGGCGGGAGTTTGGAAAATGAGCAGTTCTTC.

V gene TRBV6-1 combines with J gene TRBJ1-5, with D tentatively TRBD1 (5 bases). The CDR3 sequence is 14 residues long. The germline CDR1 and CDR2 sequences are MNHNS and SASEGT. V was trimmed by 1 base and J by 9 bases, leaving 13 bases between them. In DNA, the CDR3 is TGTGCCAGCAGTGAAGGGGAGGGGAGCGGGCCCCAGCATTTT. Translating gives CASSEGEGSGPQHF.

This chain joins TRBV2 and TRBJ1-2; 9 positions agree with TRBD1. V shed 1 base and J 4 bases; nucleotides not matched to a gene: 4. The germline V gene has CDR1 SNHLY and CDR2 FYNNEI. The CDR3 has 15 residues. The CDR3 loop reads CASSEGQGVIYGYTF. CDR3 sequence (DNA): TGTGCCAGCAGTGAAGGACAGGGGGTAATCTATGGCTACACCTTC.

The chain joins TRBV4-2 to TRBJ2-5; 7 nucleotides agree with TRBD2. Germline assignment: CDR1 LGHNA and CDR2 YNFKEQ. V lost 4 bases to trimming and J lost 1 base; unmatched junction nucleotides: 0. This CDR3 has 13 residues. CDR3 sequence reads: CASSPSGQETQYF. CDR3 bases: TGTGCCAGCAGCCCTAGCGGCCAAGAGACCCAGTACTTC.

The V and J genes are TRBV7-9 and TRBJ2-1; possible D gene TRBD2, 5 bases. Germline values: CDR1 SEHNR, CDR2 FQNEAQ (reference sequence). V was trimmed by 5 bases and J by 5 bases, leaving 16 bases between them. CDR3 size: 15 residues. Here the CDR3 reads CASSLTGRLHNEQFF. The CDR3 DNA sequence: TGTGCCAGCAGCCTAACTGGGAGACTTCACAATGAGCAGTTCTTC.

The rearrangement uses TRBV7-2 and TRBJ2-1; D not certain. V was clipped by 4 bases and J by 9 bases, with 7 bases between them. The CDR3 length is 11 residues. The germline V gene has CDR1 SGHTA and CDR2 FQGNSA. The CDR3 protein is CASSSPPEQFF. The CDR3 nucleotides read TGTGCCAGCAGCTCTCCCCCTGAGCAGTTCTTC.

The CDR3 sequence is CASSVDRGGTDTQYF. The CDR3 nucleotides read TGTGCCAGCAGCGTAGATAGGGGGGGGACAGATACGCAGTATTTT. The chain has TRBV9 and TRBJ2-3; maybe TRBD2 (7 bases). The CDR3 consists of 15 residues. The germline V gene encodes CDR1 SGDLS and CDR2 YYNGEE. Trimming took off 0 bases at V and 3 bases at J, with 11 bases between the two ends.

This chain joins TRBV23-1 and TRBJ2-3, with D tentatively TRBD2 (5 bases). Being an ORF, TRBV23-1 has a function that is uncertain. CDR3 length: 14 amino acids. The V and J ends lost 5 bases and 4 bases respectively, with 13 bases between them. CDR3 region: CASSRGSRADTQYF. CDR3 in DNA: TGCGCCAGCAGTAGAGGGAGTAGGGCAGATACGCAGTATTTT.

The chain is built from TRBV30 and TRBJ1-1; the match to TRBD1 covers 7 bases. CDR3 length: 14 amino acids. The germline V gene encodes CDR1 GTSNPN and CDR2 SVGIG (reference sequence). Trimming cost V 5 bases and J 1 base; bases outside gene matches: 7. The chain's CDR3 is CAWDRDGRNTEAFF. CDR3 bases: TGTGCCTGGGACAGGGACGGGAGGAACACTGAAGCTTTCTTT.

This chain links TRBV7-9 with TRBJ1-2; TRBD1 aligns across 9 bases. After removal of 4 bases from V and 5 bases from J, the junction contained 11 bases not matched to a gene. The germline V gene has CDR1 SEHNR and CDR2 FQNEAQ (reference sequence). The CDR3 length is 16 residues. CDR3 in DNA: TGTGCCAGCAGCTCACCCGGCGGGACAGGGTTATATGGCTACACCTTC. Translating gives CASSSPGGTGLYGYTF.

The genes are TRBV20-1 and TRBJ1-1; a weak D match, TRBD1 (5 bases). The germline CDR1 and CDR2 sequences are DFQATT and SNEGSKA (reference sequence). Trimming cost V 3 bases and J 11 bases, with 13 bases left between them. The CDR3 runs to 11 residues. DNA of the CDR3: TGCAGTGCTAGCGACTCAGGGTCGGCTTTCTTT. Its protein product is CSASDSGSAFF.

This clone was counted a few times. The chain employs TRBV25-1 and TRBJ2-1, with D possibly being TRBD2 (6 bases). This CDR3 comprises 16 residues. V lost 2 bases and J 1 base, leaving 12 bases between the germline ends. From germline, CDR1 is MGHDK and CDR2 SYGVNS. CDR3: CASSEHGSGSYNEQFF. In DNA form, the CDR3 reads TGTGCCAGCAGTGAACACGGGAGTGGATCCTACAATGAGCAGTTCTTC.

The chain couples TRBV28 to TRBJ2-2; 7 bases match TRBD1. The length of the CDR3 is 15 residues. Unmatched junction bases numbered 5, after V lost 4 bases and J lost 3 bases. Germline V gives CDR1 MDHEN, CDR2 SYDVKM. The CDR3 coding sequence is TGTGCCAGCAGTTCCGGGACAGAGCACACCGGGGAGCTGTTTTTT. The encoded protein is CASSSGTEHTGELFF.

The chain carries TRBV11-3 and TRBJ1-1; weak D call: TRBD1 (5 bases). Germline CDR1 is SGHNT and CDR2 is YENEEA. The CDR3 is 16 amino acids. V shed 2 bases and J shed 0 bases, with 13 bases lying between them. The CDR3 coding sequence is TGTGCCAGCAGCTTATGGGTCCAGGGTTTGAACACTGAAGCTTTCTTT. The encoded protein is CASSLWVQGLNTEAFF. Variable domain in full (rest from reference TRBV11-3 and TRBJ1-1): EAGVVQSPRYKIIEKKQPVAFWCNPISGHNTLYWYLQNLGQGPELLIRYENEEAVDDSQLPKDRFSAERLKGVDSTLKIQPAELGDSAVYLCASSLWVQGLNTEAFFGQGTRLTVV.

Notes on this clone: At one end the junction does not follow the germline gene, possibly because of a read error. The chain carries TRBV7-9 and TRBJ1-2; D perhaps matches TRBD1 (5 bases). CDR1 is SEHNR and CDR2 is FQNEAQ in the germline V gene (reference sequence). CDR3 length: 12 residues. The CDR3 DNA reads as TGTTCCAGCAGCGCAACAGGCGGCGGCTACACCTTC. The encoded protein is CSSSATGGGYTF.

Comments on this clone: One end of the junction fails to match germline, which may point to a read error. V gene TRBV28 combines with J gene TRBJ2-7; 10 nucleotides agree with TRBD2. The CDR3 length is 18 residues. CDR1 MDHEN and CDR2 SYDVKM come from the germline V gene. CDR3 in amino acids: CASGLGPSGSTGYYEQYF. The DNA of the CDR3 is TGTGCCAGCGGTTTGGGGCCTAGCGGGAGTACGGGTTACTACGAGCAGTACTTC. The full variable domain, its missing parts supplied by reference TRBV28 and TRBJ2-7, is DVKVTQSSRYLVKRTGEKVFLECVQDMDHENMFWYRQDPGLGLRLIYFSYDVKMKEKGDIPEGYSVSREKKERFSLILESASTNQTSMYLCASGLGPSGSTGYYEQYFGPGTRLTVT.

CDR3 sequence reads: CASSRTDSPYYGYTF. CDR3 nucleotide sequence: TGTGCCAGCAGCAGGACGGACAGCCCGTACTATGGCTACACCTTC. The chain combines TRBV7-8 with TRBJ1-2, with D possibly matching TRBD1 (6 bases). The ends were cut back, 5 bases at V and 3 bases at J, with 16 bases in the middle. The length of the CDR3 is 15 residues. Germline assignment: CDR1 SGHVS and CDR2 FQNEAQ.

The rearrangement uses TRBV4-2 and TRBJ2-7; TRBD2 might be the D (6 bases). The V end lost 5 bases, the J end lost 1 base, and 15 bases lay between the germline ends. This CDR3 has 15 amino acids. Germline V CDR1 and CDR2: LGHNA, YNFKEQ. In DNA, the CDR3 is TGTGCCAGCAGCGTACCTAAGGCGGGGTCCTACGAGCAGTACTTC. Its protein is CASSVPKAGSYEQYF.

This chain links TRBV19 with TRBJ2-7; 13 positions match TRBD2. The ends lost 5 bases at V and 6 bases at J; junction bases unmatched: 4. The CDR3 runs 14 residues. CDR1 and CDR2 from the germline V gene are LNHDA and SQIVND (reference sequence). Written as DNA, the CDR3 is TGTGCCAGTAGTGCACTAGCGGGAGGGGCCGAGCAGTACTTC. Amino acids: CASSALAGGAEQYF.